This T cell receptor beta chain was profiled in a study of T-cell reconstitution after alpha-beta-depleted transplantation in children. The table lists this clonotype with a few counts. The germline gene is not matched at one end of the junction; a read error may be the cause. The germline CDR1 and CDR2 sequences are SNHLY and FYNNEI. This CDR3 has 11 residues. Library preparation (for TCRbeta) was performed with unique molecular identifiers. From the PCR reads, TCRdb called clonotypes with MiXCR, one entry per CDR3 protein. The data show 380,000 or so distinct CDR3 sequences, with about an eighth seen just once and around 4.5% held by the top ten.

The receptor was isolated from a human donor who donated a stem cell graft to a child with Fanconi anemia. The V and J genes are TRBV2 and TRBJ1-1; D gene unclear. This specimen consisted of PBMCs, obtained from the stem cell graft. CDR3 nucleotides: TGTGCCAGCAGGGGGAACAGTGAAGCTTTCTTT. Amino acid sequence: CASRGNSEAFF.